A single sample gave rise to the 27 T cell receptor beta chains below, sequenced in a study of blood T cell repertoires in COVID-19. Generated by immunoSEQ multiplex PCR, the TCRdb table keeps only in-frame clones and is missing some. The sample carries about 68,000 clones, 84% recorded once. Sequencing input: peripheral blood. Source of these receptors: a man in his forties or fifties with active COVID-19.

The rearrangement links TRBV5-4 to TRBJ2-7; TRBD2 matches 11 bases. The germline V gene encodes CDR1 SGHNT and CDR2 YYREEE (reference sequence). There are 15 residues in the CDR3. V was clipped by 4 bases and J by 4 bases; unmatched bases: 7. Here the CDR3 DNA reads TGTGCCAGCAGCACACCGGGACTAGCGGAATACGAGCAGTACTTC. As protein: CASSTPGLAEYEQYF.

J is TRBJ1-2 and V is TRBV12-3 or TRBV12-4; perhaps TRBD1 as D (5 bases). Trimming shortened V by 6 bases and J by 4 bases, and 12 bases separated the two germline ends. The CDR3 covers 13 residues. The CDR3 reads CASRKTGPYGYTF. The CDR3 region has the DNA TGTGCCAGCAGAAAAACAGGCCCCTATGGCTACACCTTC.

The chain combines TRBV3-1 (or the pseudogene TRBV3-2) with TRBJ2-2; 8 bases fit TRBD2. The length of the CDR3 is 17 residues. Germline assignment: CDR1 LGHDT and CDR2 YNNKEL (reference sequence). V was pared by 0 bases and J by 2 bases, with 5 bases of the junction left unmatched. CDR3 DNA: TGTGCCAGCAGCCAAGATAGTGGACTAGCAAACACCGGGGAGCTGTTTTTT. It is translated as CASSQDSGLANTGELFF.

In nucleotides, the CDR3 is TGCGCCAGCAACGACAGGGCACAGGGGGATTATGGCTACACCTTC. Its protein is CASNDRAQGDYGYTF. This sequence joins TRBV4-1 and TRBJ1-2; 8 positions match TRBD1. The germline gives CDR1 MGHRA, CDR2 YSYEKL. V shed 7 bases and J 5 bases; nucleotides not matched to a gene: 12. The CDR3 has 15 amino acids.

This clone came up a few times. This rearrangement joins TRBV27 to TRBJ1-3; TRBD1 matches at 10 bases. With V trimmed by 6 bases and J by 2 bases, 4 bases remained unmatched. Germline V CDR1 and CDR2: MNHEY, SMNVEV (reference sequence). The CDR3 has 15 residues. The chain's CDR3 is CASSRDRGAGNTIYF. For the CDR3, the DNA is TGTGCCAGCAGCCGGGACAGGGGCGCTGGAAACACCATATATTTT.

This rearrangement joins TRBV4-3 to TRBJ2-3; the match to TRBD2 covers 12 bases. Germline V gives CDR1 LGHNA, CDR2 YSLEER. This CDR3 spans 19 amino acids. Unmatched junction bases numbered 8, after V lost 0 bases and J lost 1 base. The CDR3 DNA is TGCGCCAGCAGCCAAGATCCTGCTAGCGGGGGGGCCCGCACAGATACGCAGTATTTT. This gives the protein CASSQDPASGGARTDTQYF.

The V call is TRBV27, the J call TRBJ2-5; D is ambiguous. Germline V gene data show CDR1 as MNHEY and CDR2 as SMNVEV (reference sequence). Trimming cost V 4 bases and J 1 base, with 10 bases left between them. The CDR3 is 14 residues long. The CDR3 loop is CASSSHALQETQYF. The CDR3 nucleotides read TGTGCCAGCAGTTCACACGCCCTCCAAGAGACCCAGTACTTC.

CDR3 coding DNA: TGTGCCAGCAGCTTAGTGACAGGGGGTAGGGATGGCTACACCTTC. This translates into CASSLVTGGRDGYTF. This chain links TRBV7-2 with TRBJ1-2; 9 nucleotides agree with TRBD1. Germline V lookup: CDR1 SGHTA, CDR2 FQGNSA. This CDR3 region has 15 residues. V shed 1 base, J shed 6 bases, and the junction held 6 bases outside the gene matches.

The J gene is TRBJ2-1, the V gene TRBV5-1; 11 bases align to TRBD2. Germline-derived CDR1 and CDR2 are SGHRS and YFSETQ. V was pared by 5 bases and J by 8 bases, with 6 bases of the junction left unmatched. The CDR3 runs 14 residues. In DNA, the CDR3 is TGCGCCAGCAGTTTACTAGCGGGAGTGTATGAGCAGTTCTTC. This codes for CASSLLAGVYEQFF. Filled out from reference TRBV5-1 and TRBJ2-1, the complete variable domain reads KAGVTQTPRYLIKTRGQQVTLSCSPISGHRSVSWYQQTPGQGLQFLFEYFSETQRNKGNFPGRFSGRQFSNSRSEMNVSTLELGDSALYLCASSLLAGVYEQFFGPGTRLTVL.

V and J are TRBV7-9 and TRBJ1-6; the D gene is possibly TRBD1 (6 bases). Per germline, CDR1 SEHNR and CDR2 FQNEAQ (reference sequence). The CDR3 spans 13 residues. V was cut by 11 bases and J by 5 bases, with 13 bases left in between. The CDR3 DNA follows: TGTGCCGGGGGACAATACGATAATTCACCCCTCCACTTT. It is translated as CAGGQYDNSPLHF.

The rearrangement links TRBV2 to TRBJ1-2; D gene ambiguous. V was pared by 3 bases and J by 2 bases, with 7 bases between. CDR1 and CDR2 from the germline V gene are SNHLY and FYNNEI. The CDR3 sequence is 13 residues long. The CDR3 reads CASSEESNYGYTF. For the CDR3, the DNA is TGTGCCAGCAGTGAGGAGTCAAACTATGGCTACACCTTC. The full variable domain, in which reference TRBV2 and TRBJ1-2 provide the parts outside the CDR3, is EPEVTQTPSHQVTQMGQEVILRCVPISNHLYFYWYRQILGQKVEFLVSFYNNEISEKSEIFDDQFSVERPDGSNFTLKIRSTKLEDSAMYFCASSEESNYGYTFGSGTRLTVV.

The CDR3 DNA is TGTGCCAGCAGCACAGGGAGTAATGAAAAACTGTTTTTT. This encodes CASSTGSNEKLFF. This rearrangement joins TRBV9 to TRBJ1-4; weak D call: TRBD1 (6 bases). The V end was cut by 4 bases, the J end by 4 bases, with 8 bases between. The CDR3 has 13 amino acids. Germline values: CDR1 SGDLS, CDR2 YYNGEE.

This chain uses TRBV20-1 with TRBJ1-2; TRBD1 agrees at 7 bases. Germline V gives CDR1 DFQATT, CDR2 SNEGSKA (reference sequence). V lost 3 bases and J lost 8; bases outside the gene matches: 9. The CDR3 runs 13 residues. In DNA form, the CDR3 reads TGCAGTGCTAGTGACAGGGTGGTAGAGGGCTACACCTTC. Its protein is CSASDRVVEGYTF.

The chain carries TRBV19 and TRBJ2-7; TRBD1 is a possible D gene (6 bases). Germline CDR1 and CDR2: LNHDA and SQIVND (reference sequence). The V end was cut by 6 bases, the J end by 1 base, with 10 bases between. CDR3 length: 13 residues. The CDR3 DNA follows: TGTGCCAGTAGGGGGACACTTTCCTACGAGCAGTACTTC. Its translation is CASRGTLSYEQYF.

V gene TRBV10-3 combines with J gene TRBJ2-3, with a tentative D call TRBD1 (6 bases). Looked up from germline, CDR1 is ENHRY and CDR2 is SYGVKD. Trimming left V 7 bases short and J 6 bases short, with 14 bases between. The CDR3 consists of 13 residues. For the CDR3, the DNA is TGTGCCATCAAGGGGGTTGGTATGGATACGCAGTATTTT. Protein sequence: CAIKGVGMDTQYF.

The rearrangement joins TRBV2 to TRBJ1-2; D remains ambiguous. V was shortened by 4 bases and J by 8 bases, with 14 bases between the two germline ends. The germline CDR1 and CDR2 sequences are SNHLY and FYNNEI. The CDR3 has 13 amino acids. The CDR3 nucleotides read TGTGCCAGCAGTGTAGGACTAACCGAAGGCTACACCTTC. It translates to CASSVGLTEGYTF.

Worth noting for this clone: This clone may be a read error of a much larger clone one base away. The chain has TRBV12-3 or TRBV12-4 and TRBJ1-3, with D tentatively TRBD1 (5 bases). The length of the CDR3 is 12 residues. The ends were cut back, 6 bases at V and 4 bases at J, with 7 bases in the middle. Written as DNA, the CDR3 is TGTGCCAGCAGCAACAGGGGAAACACCATATATTTT. Translated: CASSNRGNTIYF.

The chain recombines TRBV24-1 with TRBJ1-1; 10 bases are shared with TRBD1. CDR1 KGHDR and CDR2 SFDVKD come from the germline V gene. CDR3 length: 19 residues. J lost 3 bases, V lost 1 base, and 13 bases had no gene match. The CDR3 here is CATSDFSVRQGASDTEAFF. The CDR3 DNA reads TGTGCCACCAGTGATTTTTCAGTGCGACAGGGGGCATCGGACACTGAAGCTTTCTTT.

The CDR3 region has the DNA TGTGCCAGTAGTGCGGGACAGGGGGCAGGCGAGCAGTACTTC. It encodes CASSAGQGAGEQYF. The chain couples TRBV19 to TRBJ2-7, with TRBD1 matching over 12 bases. CDR3 length: 14 amino acids. Losses at the gene ends were 5 bases for V and 6 bases for J; bases not matched to a gene: 5. Germline V CDR1 and CDR2: LNHDA, SQIVND (reference sequence).

The chain links TRBV29-1 to TRBJ2-1, with 8 bases that match TRBD2. Germline V gene lookup returns CDR1 SQVTM and CDR2 ANQGSEA. V dropped 3 bases and J dropped 4; count of bases not matched to a gene: 5. This CDR3 comprises 14 residues. For the CDR3, the DNA is TGCAGCGTTGACGGGGTAGCGGGGTACAATGAGCAGTTCTTC. Translated: CSVDGVAGYNEQFF.

This clone was counted a few times. The chain recombines TRBV7-8 with TRBJ2-7; 7 bases match TRBD2. This CDR3 contains 17 residues. In germline, CDR1 is SGHVS, CDR2 FQNEAQ. After removal of 0 bases from V and 0 bases from J, the junction contained 8 bases not matched to a gene. The CDR3 DNA follows: TGTGCCAGCAGCTTAGCCCGGGCAGCGGGGAGCTCCTACGAGCAGTACTTC. Protein: CASSLARAAGSSYEQYF.

The chain uses TRBV7-9 and TRBJ2-1; 16 bases align to TRBD2. The V gene's germline CDR1 is SEHNR and CDR2 FQNEAQ (reference sequence). The V and J ends lost 4 bases and 11 bases, in that order; junction bases with no gene match: 5. The CDR3 extends over 15 amino acids. The DNA of the CDR3 is TGTGCCAGCAGCTCGGGACTAGCGGGGGGGCCGAAGCAGTTCTTC. Translated: CASSSGLAGGPKQFF.

The count of this clone is one. The CDR3 region has the DNA TGTGCCAGCTCACTGCTGACAGTCAACTATGGCTACACCTTC. Amino acids: CASSLLTVNYGYTF. The chain combines TRBV18 with TRBJ1-2, with D maybe TRBD1 (5 bases). The germline V and J ends were trimmed by 4 bases and 2 bases, with 11 bases remaining between them. CDR3 size: 14 residues. Germline CDR1 and CDR2: KGHSH and LQKENI.

This rearrangement joins TRBV10-3 to TRBJ2-5; D might be TRBD1 (6 bases). Looked up from germline, CDR1 is ENHRY and CDR2 is SYGVKD. The CDR3 consists of 13 residues. V was clipped by 3 bases and J by 5 bases, with 10 bases between them. The CDR3 nucleotides read TGTGCCATCAGTGACCCCAGGGGTGAGACCCAGTACTTC. It yields the protein CAISDPRGETQYF.

V gene TRBV3-1 (or the pseudogene TRBV3-2) combines with J gene TRBJ1-4; TRBD1 agrees at 8 bases. The CDR3 length is 16 residues. Trimming at V came to 3 bases and at J to 5 bases, leaving 8 bases not matched to a gene. Germline CDR1 LGHDT, CDR2 YNNKEL (reference sequence). The CDR3 coding sequence is TGTGCCAGCAGCCACGAAGGGACAGGCAGGAATGAAAAACTGTTTTTT. Translating it yields CASSHEGTGRNEKLFF.

This clone was seen once. DNA of the CDR3: TGCGCCAGCAGCTTACAGGCGCGGGGGGGAGAGACCCAGTACTTC. Its protein product is CASSLQARGGETQYF. This chain connects TRBV5-1 to TRBJ2-5; TRBD2 aligns across 9 bases. This CDR3 has 15 amino acids. From germline, CDR1 is SGHRS and CDR2 YFSETQ. V shed 2 bases and J 4 bases; nucleotides not matched to a gene: 6.

This chain connects TRBV5-1 to TRBJ1-1, with D possibly TRBD1 on 5 matching bases. This CDR3 is 16 amino acids long. Germline values: CDR1 SGHRS, CDR2 YFSETQ. V gave up 0 bases and J gave up 4 bases, with 16 bases separating them. The CDR3 sequence is CASSLEPQGLITEAFF. DNA for the CDR3: TGCGCCAGCAGCTTGGAGCCCCAGGGTCTGATCACTGAAGCTTTCTTT.